The T cell receptor beta chain under discussion was sequenced for a study of radiation and T cells in renal cell carcinoma. Produced via immunoSEQ multiplex PCR; TCRdb's table is partial and in-frame only. The table shows some 25,000 clones, with nearly 60% occurring only once. In its sample, this clone was seen a few times. Its specificity is not known. Whole-study findings and limits: Dominant CDR3 motifs were more common in irradiated tumors than controls. Irradiated tumors had higher TCR clonality than control tumors.

As to treatment: treatment-naive control, cytoreductive nephrectomy. Control tumor donors were a few females and 11 males, median age approximately 60 years. This CDR3 is built from 17 residues. With V trimmed by 9 bases and J by 2 bases, 14 bases remained unmatched. Germline CDR1 MDHEN, CDR2 SYDVKM. V and J are TRBV28 and TRBJ2-3; the match to TRBD1 covers 10 bases. The receptor's source is a man aged 40-49 years with renal cell carcinoma. The sample here was tumor tissue, taken from a patient whose treatment was nephrectomy without radiotherapy. The CDR3: CASSGTGAGPVTDTQYF. In nucleotides, the CDR3 is TGTGCCAGTTCCGGGACAGGGGCCGGGCCGGTCACAGATACGCAGTATTTT.